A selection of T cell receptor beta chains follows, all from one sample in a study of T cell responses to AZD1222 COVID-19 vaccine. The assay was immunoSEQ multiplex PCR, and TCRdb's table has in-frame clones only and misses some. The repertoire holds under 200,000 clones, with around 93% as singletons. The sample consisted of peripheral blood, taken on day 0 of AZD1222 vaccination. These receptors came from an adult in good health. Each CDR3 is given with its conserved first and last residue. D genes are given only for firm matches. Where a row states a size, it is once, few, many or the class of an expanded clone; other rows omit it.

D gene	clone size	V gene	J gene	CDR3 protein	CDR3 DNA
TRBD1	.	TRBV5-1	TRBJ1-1	CASSLGQALTEAFF	TGCGCCAGCAGCCTGGGACAGGCTCTCACTGAAGCTTTCTTT
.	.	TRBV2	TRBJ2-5	CATSPAIGPGPETQYF	TGTGCCACCTCCCCCGCAATAGGGCCAGGGCCCGAGACCCAGTACTTC
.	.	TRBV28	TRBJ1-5	CASSPLWSNQPQHF	TGTGCCAGCAGTCCCCTCTGGAGCAATCAGCCCCAGCATTTT
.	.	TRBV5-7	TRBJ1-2	CASSPFAYGYTF	TGTGCCAGCAGCCCTTTCGCCTATGGCTACACCTTC
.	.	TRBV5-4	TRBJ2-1	CASSSGLLEQFF	TGTGCCAGCAGCTCGGGGCTCCTGGAGCAGTTCTTC
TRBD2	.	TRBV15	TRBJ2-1	CATSTRTSGTEQFF	TGTGCCACCAGCACCAGGACTAGCGGGACTGAGCAGTTCTTC
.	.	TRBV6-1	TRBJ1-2	CASSEARKGYGYTF	TGTGCCAGCAGTGAAGCCCGGAAGGGGTATGGCTACACCTTC
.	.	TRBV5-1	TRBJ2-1	CASSLGRISTYNEQFF	TGCGCCAGCAGCCTGGGCCGTATTAGTACTTACAATGAGCAGTTCTTC
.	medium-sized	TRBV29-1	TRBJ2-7	CSVAQGGAEQYF	TGCAGCGTTGCGCAGGGGGGGGCCGAGCAGTACTTC
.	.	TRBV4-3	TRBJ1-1	CASSQDRQRHTEAFF	TGCGCCAGCAGCCAAGATCGACAGAGGCACACTGAAGCTTTCTTT
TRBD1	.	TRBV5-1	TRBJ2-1	CASSLVGGNNEQFF	TGCGCCAGCAGCTTGGTAGGGGGCAACAATGAGCAGTTCTTC
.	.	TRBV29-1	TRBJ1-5	CRHRGRNQPQHF	TGCCGGCACAGAGGCCGCAATCAGCCCCAGCATTTT
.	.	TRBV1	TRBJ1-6	CTSSQACPVHYNSPLHF	TGCACCAGCAGCCAAGCATGCCCCGTGCACTATAATTCACCCCTCCACTTT
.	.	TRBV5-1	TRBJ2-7	CASSLVFGASSYEQYF	TGCGCCAGCAGCTTGGTTTTCGGGGCGAGCTCCTACGAGCAGTACTTC
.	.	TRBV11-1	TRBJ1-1	CASSLVGGNTEAFF	TGTGCCAGCAGCTTAGTTGGCGGGAACACTGAAGCTTTCTTT
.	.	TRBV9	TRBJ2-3	CASSSRLRGSTDTQYF	TGTGCCAGCAGCTCACGATTGAGGGGGAGCACAGATACGCAGTATTTT
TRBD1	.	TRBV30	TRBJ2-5	CAWSAGTGRETQYF	TGTGCCTGGAGTGCGGGGACAGGGAGGGAGACCCAGTACTTC
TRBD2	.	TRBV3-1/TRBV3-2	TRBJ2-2	CASSRLAGGYWELFF	TGTGCCAGCAGCCGACTAGCGGGAGGTTATTGGGAGCTGTTTTTT
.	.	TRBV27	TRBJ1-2	CASSQGDGYTF	TGTGCCAGCAGCCAAGGGGATGGCTACACCTTC
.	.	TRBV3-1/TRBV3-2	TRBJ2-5	CASSQDWGRRETQYF	TGTGCCAGCAGCCAAGATTGGGGGCGGAGGGAGACCCAGTACTTC
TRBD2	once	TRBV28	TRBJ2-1	CASRLLAGENEQFF	TGTGCCAGCAGGCTACTAGCGGGAGAGAATGAGCAGTTCTTC
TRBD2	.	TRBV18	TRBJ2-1	CASSPGLAGDEQFF	TGTGCCAGCTCACCGGGGCTAGCGGGCGATGAGCAGTTCTTC
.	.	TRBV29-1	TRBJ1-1	CSVESWNTEAFF	TGCAGCGTTGAGAGTTGGAACACTGAAGCTTTCTTT
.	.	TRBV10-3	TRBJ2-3	CATGGGLARTDTQYF	TGTGCCACAGGGGGAGGACTAGCCCGCACAGATACGCAGTATTTT
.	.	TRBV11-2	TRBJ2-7	CASSSYKGVSYEQYF	TGTGCCAGCAGCTCCTACAAGGGGGTCTCCTACGAGCAGTACTTC
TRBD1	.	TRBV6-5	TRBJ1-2	CASSYTWTGDTYGYTF	TGTGCCAGCAGTTACACTTGGACAGGAGATACCTATGGCTACACCTTC
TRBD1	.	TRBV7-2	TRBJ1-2	CASSPRQGNGYTF	TGTGCCAGCAGCCCCCGACAGGGGAATGGCTACACCTTC